The clone carrying this T cell receptor beta chain was detected many times. In the original analysis: Quantification of nucleated cells was approximated via reference gene primer amplification. The repertoire was sequenced with immunoSEQ multiplex PCR; TCRdb's copy has only in-frame clones and lacks some. V and J calls and clone size follow that table, whereas D and trimming were derived from the DNA. The sample has around 300,000 clones; 85% are singletons. This specimen belongs to a study of blood T cell repertoires in COVID-19. Study summary: Researchers got acute and convalescent COVID-19 samples from the United States, Italy and Spain. T cells, B-cell-depleted T cells, or PBMCs provided the cDNA or gDNA that served as material.

The V gene's germline CDR1 is MRHNA and CDR2 SNTAGT. The CDR3 is 17 amino acids. V was trimmed by 6 bases and J by 1 base, leaving 18 bases between them. The sequenced sample was peripheral blood. This rearrangement joins TRBV6-4 to TRBJ2-2, with a possible D match to TRBD2 (5 bases). This TCR came from a woman between 50 and 59 years old with active or convalescent COVID-19. DNA for the CDR3: TGTGCCAGCAGCCCCTCGAGGGAATGGTGGAACACCGGGGAGCTGTTTTTT. Its protein is CASSPSREWWNTGELFF.